These T cell receptor beta chains were read from a single sample in a study of cytomegalovirus exposure and HLA in healthy donors. The assay was immunoSEQ multiplex PCR, and TCRdb's table has in-frame clones only and misses some. Of approximately 150,000 clones detected, approximately 67% appear once; the ten largest clones hold around 4.5%. The sample consisted of PBMCs. These receptors all come from a woman aged 18-29 years in good health and CMV-seropositive. The CDR3 runs from the conserved cysteine through the conserved F or W. A D gene is named only where the DNA matches it firmly.

CDR3 protein: CASSPQGTTGELFF; V gene: TRBV11-3; J gene: TRBJ2-2; D gene: NA
CDR3 protein: CASSQDLGQVDGYTF; V gene: TRBV4-1; J gene: TRBJ1-2; D gene: TRBD1
CDR3 protein: CASSFLPNMNTEAFF; V gene: TRBV28; J gene: TRBJ1-1; D gene: NA
CDR3 protein: CASSKELAVKNIQYF; V gene: TRBV5-1; J gene: TRBJ2-4; D gene: TRBD2
CDR3 protein: CAIPGQGVWSEAFF; V gene: TRBV28; J gene: TRBJ1-1; D gene: TRBD1
CDR3 protein: CASSLLGTASYNQPQHF; V gene: TRBV27; J gene: TRBJ1-5; D gene: TRBD1
CDR3 protein: CASSLAGLAPSTDTQYF; V gene: TRBV5-4; J gene: TRBJ2-3; D gene: TRBD2
CDR3 protein: CASSLGGRYNEQFF; V gene: TRBV27; J gene: TRBJ2-1; D gene: NA
CDR3 protein: CASSEAAGGFYGYTF; V gene: TRBV6-1; J gene: TRBJ1-2; D gene: TRBD1
CDR3 protein: CASSLTGLAIRAQAFF; V gene: TRBV7-9; J gene: TRBJ1-1; D gene: NA
CDR3 protein: CAISDRGRPDTQYF; V gene: TRBV25-1; J gene: TRBJ2-3; D gene: TRBD1
CDR3 protein: CASSFTGARRGYGYTF; V gene: TRBV28; J gene: TRBJ1-2; D gene: TRBD1
CDR3 protein: CATRLSADSYEQYF; V gene: TRBV15; J gene: NA; D gene: NA
CDR3 protein: CASSGRVGGRVREKLFF; V gene: TRBV7-8; J gene: TRBJ1-4; D gene: NA
CDR3 protein: CASSYNGGAYEQYF; V gene: TRBV6-5; J gene: TRBJ2-7; D gene: TRBD2
CDR3 protein: CASSRDFLDSYEQYF; V gene: TRBV28; J gene: TRBJ2-7; D gene: NA
CDR3 protein: CAWRGLAGAADTQYF; V gene: TRBV30; J gene: TRBJ2-3; D gene: TRBD2
CDR3 protein: CANAGYPYSPLHF; V gene: TRBV6-1; J gene: TRBJ1-6; D gene: NA
CDR3 protein: CASSFDGTSGASTDTQYF; V gene: TRBV5-6; J gene: TRBJ2-3; D gene: TRBD2
CDR3 protein: CASSSPRANTEAFF; V gene: TRBV27; J gene: TRBJ1-1; D gene: NA
CDR3 protein: CASSVDPISPLHF; V gene: TRBV9; J gene: TRBJ1-6; D gene: NA
CDR3 protein: CASSSVGQGVYEQYF; V gene: TRBV7-9; J gene: TRBJ2-7; D gene: TRBD1
CDR3 protein: CATWGDRGANVLTF; V gene: TRBV6-6; J gene: TRBJ2-6; D gene: NA
CDR3 protein: CASSKEEAIRSSGNTIYF; V gene: TRBV21-1; J gene: TRBJ1-3; D gene: NA
CDR3 protein: CASSEPQMYLAGGRDEQFF; V gene: TRBV6-1; J gene: TRBJ2-1; D gene: TRBD2
CDR3 protein: CATSSAQVYGYTF; V gene: TRBV15; J gene: TRBJ1-2; D gene: NA
CDR3 protein: CASRRPRPVPEQYF; V gene: TRBV6-4; J gene: TRBJ2-7; D gene: NA
CDR3 protein: CASSMGWGVSNQPQHF; V gene: TRBV19; J gene: TRBJ1-5; D gene: NA
CDR3 protein: CASSQGEITGELFF; V gene: TRBV4-1; J gene: TRBJ2-2; D gene: NA
CDR3 protein: CASALNGLAGAGTGELFF; V gene: TRBV21-1; J gene: TRBJ2-2; D gene: NA
CDR3 protein: CASNSDTNYGYTF; V gene: TRBV7-9; J gene: TRBJ1-2; D gene: NA
CDR3 protein: CASHGQGAPPGQPQHF; V gene: TRBV27; J gene: TRBJ1-5; D gene: TRBD1
CDR3 protein: CASSLAGDSLDYEQYF; V gene: TRBV27; J gene: TRBJ2-7; D gene: TRBD2
CDR3 protein: CASSIFAGAKDEQFF; V gene: TRBV19; J gene: TRBJ2-1; D gene: TRBD2
CDR3 protein: CASTPHTGVVDYEQYF; V gene: TRBV6-6; J gene: TRBJ2-7; D gene: TRBD1
CDR3 protein: CASNPGGYSPLHF; V gene: TRBV6-5; J gene: TRBJ1-6; D gene: TRBD1
CDR3 protein: CASSLAGASNEKLFF; V gene: TRBV5-4; J gene: TRBJ1-4; D gene: NA
CDR3 protein: CSVGGQGAFF; V gene: TRBV29-1; J gene: TRBJ1-1; D gene: TRBD1
CDR3 protein: CASSETAGEQFF; V gene: TRBV25-1; J gene: TRBJ2-1; D gene: NA
CDR3 protein: CASRPWGGATNYGYTF; V gene: TRBV2; J gene: TRBJ1-2; D gene: NA
CDR3 protein: CAWSLASYEQYF; V gene: TRBV30; J gene: TRBJ2-7; D gene: NA
CDR3 protein: CASRLATSGSYEQYF; V gene: TRBV4-2; J gene: TRBJ2-7; D gene: TRBD2
CDR3 protein: CAISESPNYTEAFF; V gene: TRBV10-3; J gene: TRBJ1-1; D gene: NA
CDR3 protein: CASSLGRGTQYF; V gene: TRBV7-8; J gene: TRBJ2-5; D gene: NA
CDR3 protein: CASSFPGHLGGVATDTQYF; V gene: TRBV5-1; J gene: TRBJ2-3; D gene: NA
CDR3 protein: CASSLGQGYNEQFF; V gene: TRBV11-3; J gene: TRBJ2-1; D gene: TRBD1
CDR3 protein: CASSLRGNQETQYF; V gene: TRBV7-9; J gene: TRBJ2-5; D gene: TRBD2
CDR3 protein: CASSPPATGPYEQYF; V gene: TRBV18; J gene: TRBJ2-7; D gene: NA
CDR3 protein: CASSPGQGRDGYTF; V gene: TRBV28; J gene: TRBJ1-2; D gene: TRBD1
CDR3 protein: CASSLNTGKWETQYF; V gene: TRBV9; J gene: TRBJ2-5; D gene: NA
CDR3 protein: CASSPRRVAYEQYF; V gene: TRBV2; J gene: TRBJ2-7; D gene: NA
CDR3 protein: CASSPGQGYGYTF; V gene: TRBV7-3; J gene: TRBJ1-2; D gene: TRBD1
CDR3 protein: CAISERRKLVSYEQYF; V gene: TRBV10-3; J gene: TRBJ2-7; D gene: NA
CDR3 protein: CASSLVRSRTGELFF; V gene: TRBV5-6; J gene: TRBJ2-2; D gene: NA